The source of this T cell receptor (beta chain) is a study of blood T cell repertoires in COVID-19. Here immunoSEQ multiplex PCR was the method, and the copy in TCRdb shows in-frame clones only, minus some. Among some 99,000 clones listed, around 85% were seen once. Specimen: peripheral blood. The receptor comes from a woman of 80 years or more with acute or convalescent COVID-19.

In DNA, the CDR3 is TGTGCCAGCGCGGGCAGCTCATCCGGAAACACCATATATTTT. Translating it yields CASAGSSSGNTIYF. The V gene is TRBV2, the J gene TRBJ1-3; D unclear. The germline gives CDR1 SNHLY, CDR2 FYNNEI. V was trimmed by 8 bases and J by 4 bases, leaving 15 bases between them. CDR3 length: 14 amino acids.